The entry that follows covers one T cell receptor (beta chain) sequence. This entry belongs to a study of shared clonotypes between healthy human individuals. The CDR3 runs to 14 residues. Trimming shortened V by 1 base and J by 6 bases, and 13 bases separated the two germline ends. Germline V gives CDR1 SEHNR, CDR2 FQNEAQ (reference sequence). At the deep level, the assay was run. The unsorted PBMC replicate PCRs were performed with about 300 ng DNA, roughly 30,000 T cell genomes. Some clones are missing from TCRdb's copy, which holds only in-frame ones; the method was immunoSEQ multiplex PCR. The sample lists about half a million clones; 60% to 80% were seen once.

The sequenced sample was PBMCs. The sequence was obtained from a woman aged 35 to 49 in good health. Some clones in this sample may be carry-over from other donors' samples. This rearrangement joins TRBV7-9 to TRBJ2-7; TRBD2 is a possible D gene (6 bases). The CDR3 region has the DNA TGTGCCAGCAGCTTAGAACTAGCCATCGGCGAGCAGTACTTC. Its translation is CASSLELAIGEQYF.